This TCR beta chain comes out of a study of blood T cell repertoires in COVID-19. Turning to the study itself: Sites in the United States, Italy and Spain provided acute and convalescent COVID-19 samples. Sources were T cells, B-cell-depleted T cells, or PBMCs; the material itself was cDNA or gDNA.

This clone was counted only a few times. Original analysis: Estimation of nucleated cell counts relied on the amplification of reference gene primers. Some clones are missing from TCRdb's copy, which holds only in-frame ones; the method was immunoSEQ multiplex PCR. V and J calls and clone size are as listed in that table; D and trimming were resolved from the DNA. Of 110,000 or so clones listed, under 80% are singletons. The CDR3 sequence is 15 residues long. Germline lookup yields CDR1 SGHAT and CDR2 FQNNGV. With V trimmed by 4 bases and J by 4 bases, 5 bases remained unmatched. Sequencing used peripheral blood. The chain links TRBV11-2 to TRBJ2-1; 9 positions agree with TRBD1. This receptor was obtained from a man aged 50-60 years with acute or convalescent COVID-19. This chain's CDR3 is CASSSDRGFYNEQFF. The CDR3 DNA is TGTGCCAGCAGCTCAGACAGGGGGTTTTACAATGAGCAGTTCTTC.